The entry that follows covers one T cell receptor beta chain sequence. Germline CDR1 SEHNR, CDR2 FQNEAQ (reference sequence). CDR3 length equals 13 residues. The V and J ends lost 6 bases and 4 bases respectively, with 12 bases between them. The data belong to a study of OX40 agonist ivuxolimab in advanced cancers. For the study at large: Three individuals attained partial responses, comprising one hepatocellular carcinoma case and two cutaneous melanoma cases.

Sequencing was performed with immunoSEQ multiplex PCR; in TCRdb, only in-frame clones are kept and a portion is missing. The table lists about 50,000 clones, about nine tenths of them singletons. This TCR was sampled from an adult with an advanced solid tumor such as melanoma, head and neck, liver or kidney cancer. The V call is TRBV7-9, the J call TRBJ1-1, with D perhaps matching TRBD1 (6 bases). Here the sequenced sample was CD4+ or CD8+ T cells sorted from blood, taken in a trial of the OX40 agonist ivuxolimab. The CDR3 DNA follows: TGTGCCAGCAGGCCCACAGGGACCACTGAAGCTTTCTTT. Translating gives CASRPTGTTEAFF.